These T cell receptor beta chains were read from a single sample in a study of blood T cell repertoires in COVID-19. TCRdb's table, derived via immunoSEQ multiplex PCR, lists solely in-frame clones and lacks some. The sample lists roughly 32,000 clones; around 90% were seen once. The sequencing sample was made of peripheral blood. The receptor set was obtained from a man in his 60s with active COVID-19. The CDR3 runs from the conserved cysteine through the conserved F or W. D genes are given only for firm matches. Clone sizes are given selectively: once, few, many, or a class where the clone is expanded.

CDR3: CASSPGTSGSLTTDTQYF
DNA: TGTGCCAGCAGCCCCGGGACTAGCGGGAGCTTAACCACAGATACGCAGTATTTT
J: TRBJ2-3
D: TRBD2
V: TRBV7-9
size: -

CDR3: CASSFLQDRAKGYTF
DNA: TGTGCCAGCAGCTTCCTACAAGACAGGGCTAAGGGCTACACCTTC
J: TRBJ1-2
D: TRBD1
V: TRBV7-9
size: once

CDR3: CASSLARNTEAFF
DNA: TGTGCCAGCAGTTTAGCCAGGAACACTGAAGCTTTCTTT
J: TRBJ1-1
D: -
V: TRBV12-3/TRBV12-4
size: once

CDR3: CASSLEGEQFF
DNA: TGTGCCAGCAGCTTGGAGGGGGAGCAGTTCTTC
J: TRBJ2-1
D: -
V: TRBV5-4
size: -

CDR3: CSAHQGLAGGYNEQFF
DNA: TGCAGCGCCCATCAAGGTCTAGCGGGGGGGTACAATGAGCAGTTCTTC
J: TRBJ2-1
D: TRBD2
V: TRBV29-1
size: -

CDR3: CASSQVGWGGAAKNIQYF
DNA: TGTGCCAGCAGCCAAGTTGGCTGGGGGGGGGCGGCCAAAAACATTCAGTACTTC
J: TRBJ2-4
D: -
V: TRBV3-1/TRBV3-2
size: -

CDR3: CASRQVPGNLSYGYTF
DNA: TGCGCCAGCAGGCAAGTTCCAGGGAACCTCAGCTATGGCTACACCTTC
J: TRBJ1-2
D: -
V: TRBV4-1
size: few

CDR3: CASSLALKGRTATGELFF
DNA: TGTGCCAGCAGCTTAGCGCTCAAGGGGCGGACGGCCACCGGGGAGCTGTTTTTT
J: TRBJ2-2
D: -
V: TRBV7-6
size: -

CDR3: CASSTRDRVVDTQYF
DNA: TGTGCCAGTAGTACCCGGGACAGGGTGGTGGATACGCAGTATTTT
J: TRBJ2-3
D: TRBD1
V: TRBV19
size: -

CDR3: CASRRLRDPWDTQYF
DNA: TGTGCCTCCCGACGTTTGAGGGATCCCTGGGATACGCAGTATTTT
J: TRBJ2-3
D: -
V: TRBV6-5
size: -

CDR3: CASSLGTDIYYGYTF
DNA: TGTGCCAGCAGCCTCGGGACAGATATCTACTATGGCTACACCTTC
J: TRBJ1-2
D: TRBD1
V: TRBV5-6
size: -

CDR3: CASSQGLAGGHGTDTQYF
DNA: TGCGCCAGCAGCCAGGGACTAGCGGGGGGTCACGGCACAGATACGCAGTATTTT
J: TRBJ2-3
D: TRBD2
V: TRBV4-3
size: once

CDR3: CASSLGGSYTDTQYF
DNA: TGTGCCAGCAGCTTAGGAGGGTCGTACACAGATACGCAGTATTTT
J: TRBJ2-3
D: -
V: TRBV7-7
size: -

CDR3: CASSLGPQGLSSYNEQFF
DNA: TGCGCCAGCAGCTTGGGGCCCCAGGGACTTTCCTCCTACAATGAGCAGTTCTTC
J: TRBJ2-1
D: -
V: TRBV5-1
size: -

CDR3: CASRETMNTEAFF
DNA: TGTGCCAGTAGAGAGACAATGAACACTGAAGCTTTCTTT
J: TRBJ1-1
D: -
V: TRBV19
size: -

CDR3: CASSRRQGWQGMRNIQYF
DNA: TGTGCCAGCAGCCGTCGACAGGGGTGGCAGGGGATGAGAAACATTCAGTACTTC
J: TRBJ2-4
D: TRBD1
V: TRBV7-2
size: -

CDR3: CASSLGGEETQYF
DNA: TGTGCCAGCAGCTTAGGCGGAGAAGAGACCCAGTACTTC
J: TRBJ2-5
D: -
V: TRBV11-2
size: once

CDR3: CASSSPSGGGNIQYF
DNA: TGTGCCAGCAGTTCCCCCAGCGGGGGGGGAAACATTCAGTACTTC
J: TRBJ2-4
D: TRBD2
V: TRBV6-5
size: -

CDR3: CASSEGGVGYTF
DNA: TGTGCCAGCAGTGAGGGAGGGGTCGGCTACACCTTC
J: TRBJ1-2
D: -
V: TRBV6-1
size: -

CDR3: CASSLFSGSYEQYF
DNA: TGTGCCAGCAGCTTGTTTAGCGGCTCCTACGAGCAGTACTTC
J: TRBJ2-7
D: -
V: TRBV5-4
size: few

CDR3: CASSLEATNTGELFF
DNA: TGTGCCAGCAGCTTAGAGGCAACGAACACCGGGGAGCTGTTTTTT
J: TRBJ2-2
D: -
V: TRBV11-2
size: -

CDR3: CASSLTERGAVADTQYF
DNA: TGTGCCAGCAGCTTAACGGAGCGGGGGGCTGTTGCAGATACGCAGTATTTT
J: TRBJ2-3
D: TRBD2
V: TRBV7-2
size: once

CDR3: CAGSPSTGEQYEQYF
DNA: TGTGCCGGCAGCCCATCGACAGGGGAGCAGTACGAGCAGTACTTC
J: TRBJ2-7
D: TRBD1
V: TRBV7-2
size: -

CDR3: CASSLGAGDGETQYF
DNA: TGTGCCAGCAGCTTAGGGGCGGGAGACGGGGAGACCCAGTACTTC
J: TRBJ2-5
D: TRBD2
V: TRBV7-6
size: -

CDR3: CASSLEASSNYGYTF
DNA: TGTGCCAGCAGCTTAGAGGCCTCCTCTAACTATGGCTACACCTTC
J: TRBJ1-2
D: -
V: TRBV11-2
size: -

CDR3: CASSQASATTNEKLFF
DNA: TGTGCCAGCAGCCAAGCCTCCGCTACAACTAATGAAAAACTGTTTTTT
J: TRBJ1-4
D: -
V: TRBV4-2
size: -

CDR3: CASSQDSFSGLGYTF
DNA: TGTGCCAGCAGCCAAGACAGTTTTTCAGGGTTGGGCTACACCTTC
J: TRBJ1-2
D: -
V: TRBV3-1/TRBV3-2
size: few

CDR3: CASSPPGSGYEQFF
DNA: TGTGCCAGCAGCCCCCCGGGTAGCGGGTATGAGCAGTTCTTC
J: TRBJ2-1
D: TRBD2
V: TRBV7-2
size: -

CDR3: CASSQSGSDNEQFF
DNA: TGTGCCAGCAGCCAAAGCGGGAGTGACAATGAGCAGTTCTTC
J: TRBJ2-1
D: TRBD2
V: TRBV3-1/TRBV3-2
size: few

CDR3: CASSSGRRNEQFF
DNA: TGTGCCAGCAGCTCCGGGAGGCGAAATGAGCAGTTCTTC
J: TRBJ2-1
D: TRBD2
V: TRBV7-9
size: -

CDR3: CASTPGTGRDEQFF
DNA: TGTGCCAGCACGCCCGGGACAGGAAGGGATGAGCAGTTCTTC
J: TRBJ2-1
D: TRBD1
V: TRBV7-2
size: -

CDR3: CASSLQASVVEQFF
DNA: TGTGCCAGCAGCTTACAAGCTAGCGTTGTTGAGCAGTTCTTC
J: TRBJ2-1
D: -
V: TRBV11-3
size: -

CDR3: CAISEAGGIQPQHF
DNA: TGTGCCATCAGTGAGGCAGGGGGCATACAGCCCCAGCATTTT
J: TRBJ1-5
D: TRBD1
V: TRBV10-3
size: once

CDR3: CASSYRTGYNSPLHF
DNA: TGTGCCAGCAGTTACCGGACAGGCTATAATTCACCCCTCCACTTT
J: TRBJ1-6
D: TRBD1
V: TRBV6-5
size: -